This is a list of T cell receptor beta chains from one sample in a study of cytomegalovirus exposure and HLA in healthy donors. TCRdb's table, derived via immunoSEQ multiplex PCR, lists solely in-frame clones and lacks some. The sample has 100,000 or so clones, around 75% seen once. Sequenced sample: PBMCs. These receptors originate from a man under 40 in good health and CMV-seronegative. CDR3s include the opening cysteine and the closing phenylalanine or tryptophan. D genes are given only for firm matches. A clone size is listed for some rows: how often the clone was seen (once, few, many), or a class if it is expanded.

d_call	j_call	clone_size	cdr3_length	v_call	cdr3_nt	cdr3_aa
TRBD1	TRBJ2-7	.	17	TRBV5-1	TGCGCCAGCAGCTCGACCGGGACAGGGGGCGGCATCAACGAGCAGTACTTC	CASSSTGTGGGINEQYF
.	TRBJ1-1	few	17	TRBV19	TGTGCCAGTAGTATAGATCCCTCGGGGTCGTGGAACACTGAAGCTTTCTTT	CASSIDPSGSWNTEAFF
TRBD2	TRBJ2-3	once	16	TRBV6-1	TGTGCCAGCAGTGCGACTAGCGGGGGGCCTGGTTTGACGCAGTATTTT	CASSATSGGPGLTQYF
TRBD1	TRBJ1-2	.	16	TRBV9	TGTGCCAGCAGCGTAGGACAGGGGTCACGAAACTATGGCTACACCTTC	CASSVGQGSRNYGYTF
TRBD1	TRBJ1-1	few	15	TRBV18	TGTGCCAGCTCACAGATGACAGGGGGTAACACTGAAGCTTTCTTT	CASSQMTGGNTEAFF
.	TRBJ1-4	.	11	TRBV2	TGTGCCAGCACTAAATCCGGGATCATGTTTTTT	CASTKSGIMFF
TRBD2	TRBJ2-6	few	16	TRBV2	TGTGCCAGCGGGACTAGCGCGATCTCTGGGGCCAACGTCCTGACTTTC	CASGTSAISGANVLTF
.	TRBJ1-1	.	13	TRBV5-1	TGCGCCAGCAGCTTGAACAGGGATTCTGAAGCTTTCTTT	CASSLNRDSEAFF
TRBD2	TRBJ2-1	.	13	TRBV10-3	TGTGCCATCAGATCTAGCGGGGGGGCGGTATGGCTCTTC	CAIRSSGGAVWLF
.	TRBJ2-1	.	16	TRBV29-1	TGCAGCGTTGCAGGTAGCGAGGCGATGTACGGCGATGAGCAGTTCTTC	CSVAGSEAMYGDEQFF
.	TRBJ1-1	.	15	TRBV5-1	TGCGCCAGCCGGCTGATGGGACATATGAACACTGAAGCTTTCTTT	CASRLMGHMNTEAFF
.	TRBJ2-1	.	15	TRBV28	TGTGCCAGCAGTGACCCAGGGGGGCTCGGAAATGAGCAGTTCTTC	CASSDPGGLGNEQFF
.	TRBJ2-6	.	15	TRBV9	TGTGCCAGCAGCGCGGACAGCCCCGGGGCCAACGTCCTGACTTTC	CASSADSPGANVLTF
TRBD1	TRBJ2-7	few	15	TRBV6-1	TGTGCCAGCGCCACCGGGACAGGGGGACCCTACGAGCAGTACTTC	CASATGTGGPYEQYF
.	TRBJ2-2	once	16	TRBV19	TGTGCCAGTACACCTTTGGGCGGCGGGGAGGCCGGGGAGCTGTTTTTT	CASTPLGGGEAGELFF
TRBD2	TRBJ2-2	.	18	TRBV7-8	TGTGCCAGCAGCCCACGTCCTAGCGGGGGGACGAACACCGGGGAGCTGTTTTTT	CASSPRPSGGTNTGELFF
TRBD1	TRBJ1-2	.	15	TRBV6-5	TGTGTCAGCAGCTCCGGACAGGGGGCGAACTATGGCTACACCTTC	CVSSSGQGANYGYTF
TRBD2	TRBJ2-1	few	17	TRBV7-9	TGTGCCAGCAGCCTCCTAGCGGGGGGTAAGAAAAACAATGAGCAGTTCTTC	CASSLLAGGKKNNEQFF
.	TRBJ1-2	.	15	TRBV6-5	TGTGCCAGCAGTTACGTTCGGTCGGGAAGCTTTGGCTACACCTTC	CASSYVRSGSFGYTF
.	TRBJ1-1	.	13	TRBV15	TGTGCCACCAGCAGAGATCTGGGGACAGAAGCTTTCTTT	CATSRDLGTEAFF
TRBD1	TRBJ2-2	.	16	TRBV7-2	TGTGCCAGCAGCTTCGGCAGGGGGAGCACCGGCGGGGAGCTGTTTTTT	CASSFGRGSTGGELFF
.	TRBJ1-6	.	13	TRBV10-3	TGTGCCATCACTCCAGGGGATAATTCACCCCTCCACTTT	CAITPGDNSPLHF
.	TRBJ2-3	.	14	TRBV21-1	TGTGCCTGCCTCCTAGCGGAGGGTAACGATACGCAGTATTTT	CACLLAEGNDTQYF
TRBD1	TRBJ2-3	.	14	TRBV29-1	TGCAGCGCCCGACAGGGGGCCAGCACAGATACGCAGTATTTT	CSARQGASTDTQYF
.	TRBJ2-7	.	12	TRBV6-1	TGTGCCAGCACCCAGGGCGTCTACGAGCAGTACTTC	CASTQGVYEQYF
TRBD2	TRBJ2-7	once	15	TRBV5-1	TGCGCCAGCAGCTTAGGGACTAGCGGCACCTACGAGCAGTACTTC	CASSLGTSGTYEQYF
TRBD1	TRBJ1-1	.	14	TRBV9	TGTGCCAGCAGCGTGACAGGGGGAAGGGCTGAAGCTTTCTTT	CASSVTGGRAEAFF
.	TRBJ2-3	.	15	TRBV5-1	TGCGCCAGCAGCTTGAACGGCAGGTCGACAGATACGCAGTATTTT	CASSLNGRSTDTQYF
TRBD1	TRBJ1-5	few	17	TRBV6-1	TGTGCCAGCAGTGAATCCTCCGGGACAGACGTCAATCAGCCCCAGCATTTT	CASSESSGTDVNQPQHF
.	TRBJ1-2	.	12	TRBV6-5	TGTGCCAGCAGTTTAGACAGGTTGGGCTACCCCTTC	CASSLDRLGYPF
TRBD2	TRBJ2-2	.	15	TRBV4-2	TGTGCCAGCAGCCCGCAGACTAGCGGGATCGGGGAGCTGTTTTTT	CASSPQTSGIGELFF
.	TRBJ1-4	.	14	TRBV5-4	TGTGCCAGCAGGATTGGGGGGGTTTTGGAAAAACTGTTTTTT	CASRIGGVLEKLFF
.	TRBJ2-7	.	14	TRBV9	TGTGCCAGCAGCGTAGGAGGCAGCTCCTACGAGCAGTACTTC	CASSVGGSSYEQYF
TRBD1	TRBJ1-1	.	12	TRBV29-1	TGCAGCGTGGACAGGGGGAACACTGAAGCTTTCTTT	CSVDRGNTEAFF
.	TRBJ2-7	.	14	TRBV27	TGTGCCAGCACTGATGGGGGGGGGCGGCACGAGCAGTACTTC	CASTDGGGRHEQYF
.	TRBJ1-1	few	12	TRBV29-1	TGCAGCGTCGCGTTGAGGGCGGGTGAAGCTTTCTTT	CSVALRAGEAFF
TRBD1	TRBJ2-2	.	14	TRBV27	TGTGCCAGCAGAATGACAGGGGGCACCGGGGAGCTGTTTTTT	CASRMTGGTGELFF
TRBD2	TRBJ2-5	.	15	TRBV6-5	TGTGCCAGCAGTCCTGAGCGGGGGGGCCTTATGACCCAGTACTTC	CASSPERGGLMTQYF
.	TRBJ2-3	.	13	TRBV29-1	TGCAGCGTTGTGCGGGTAGCCGCAGATACGCAGTATTTT	CSVVRVAADTQYF
.	TRBJ1-1	.	14	TRBV6-6	TGTGCCAGCAGTTACCGAGGGGGTGATATTGAAGCTTTCTTT	CASSYRGGDIEAFF
TRBD2	TRBJ2-1	.	17	TRBV2	TGTGCCAGCAGTTCCCCGGCTAGCGGGGGGGCGGGCAATGAGCAGTTCTTC	CASSSPASGGAGNEQFF
.	TRBJ2-1	.	12	TRBV21-1	TGTGCCAGCAGACAAGAAAGGGGTGAGCAGTTCTTC	CASRQERGEQFF
TRBD1	TRBJ2-3	.	14	TRBV5-1	TGCGCCAGCAGCCTAGGACAGGGGGCAGATACGCAGTATTTT	CASSLGQGADTQYF
TRBD1	TRBJ1-2	.	16	TRBV10-3	TGTGCCATCAGTGAGCCCGACAGGGGGCCTAACTATGGCTACACCTTC	CAISEPDRGPNYGYTF
.	TRBJ2-7	.	16	TRBV6-5	TGTGCCAGCAGCTACCCTTCTAGCTGGGATTCTCTCGAGCAGTACTTC	CASSYPSSWDSLEQYF
TRBD2	TRBJ2-7	.	16	TRBV4-2	TGTGCCAGCAGCCTCCATGAGGCTAGCGGGGTCTACGAGCAGTACTTC	CASSLHEASGVYEQYF
.	TRBJ2-7	.	12	TRBV28	TGTGCCAGCAGTTTGGCCAGGGACGAGCAGTACTTC	CASSLARDEQYF